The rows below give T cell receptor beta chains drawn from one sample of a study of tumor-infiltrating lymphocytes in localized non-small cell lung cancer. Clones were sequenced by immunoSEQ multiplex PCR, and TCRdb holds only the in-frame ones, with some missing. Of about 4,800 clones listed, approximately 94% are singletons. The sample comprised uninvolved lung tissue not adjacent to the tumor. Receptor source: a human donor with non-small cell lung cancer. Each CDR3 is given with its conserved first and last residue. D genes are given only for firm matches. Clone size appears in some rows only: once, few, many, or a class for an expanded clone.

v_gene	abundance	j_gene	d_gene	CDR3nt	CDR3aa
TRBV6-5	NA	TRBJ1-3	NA	TGTGCCAGCAGCCATGAGTTGGGGGGGAACACCATATATTTT	CASSHELGGNTIYF
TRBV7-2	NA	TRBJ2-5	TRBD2	TGTGCCAGCAGCTCAAGGACTAGCGAGACCCAGTACTTC	CASSSRTSETQYF
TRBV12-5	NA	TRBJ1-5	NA	TGTGCTAGTGGCCCAATCGGGACATCTTATAGCAATCAGCCCCAGCATTTT	CASGPIGTSYSNQPQHF
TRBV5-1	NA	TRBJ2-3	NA	TGCGCCAGCAGCTTGGATGGGGGGGCCGGGACAGATACGCAGTATTTT	CASSLDGGAGTDTQYF
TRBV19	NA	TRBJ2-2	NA	TGTGCCAGTTCCCGGGACTTCACGAACACCGGGGAGCTGTTTTTT	CASSRDFTNTGELFF
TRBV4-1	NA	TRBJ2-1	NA	TGCGCCAGCAGCCAAGAAATGACTTCCTTCTCCTACAATGAGCAGTTCTTC	CASSQEMTSFSYNEQFF
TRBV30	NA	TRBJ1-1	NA	TGTGCCTGGAGTGTGATCGGAAGGATACCTCCCCCCCCGAACACTGAAGCTTTCTTT	CAWSVIGRIPPPPNTEAFF
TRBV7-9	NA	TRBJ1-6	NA	TGTGCCAGCAGCTTTGATCGTATCTCCTATAATTCACCCCTCCACTTT	CASSFDRISYNSPLHF
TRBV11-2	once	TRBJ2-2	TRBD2	TGTGCCAGCAGCTTGAAGGCGGGGGGAAACACCGGGGAGCTGTTTTTT	CASSLKAGGNTGELFF
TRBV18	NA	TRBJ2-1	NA	TGTGCCAGCTCACCACCGCCAGACCCTTCAGAGGGTGAGCAGTTCTTC	CASSPPPDPSEGEQFF
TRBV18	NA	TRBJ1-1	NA	TGTGCCAGCTCACAGGGGAGGGAAACTGAAGCTTTCTTT	CASSQGRETEAFF
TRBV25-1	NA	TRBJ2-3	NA	TGTGCCAGCAGTGATGATAGGGCAGATACGCAGTATTTT	CASSDDRADTQYF
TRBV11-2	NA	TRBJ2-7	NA	TGTGCCAGCAACCCTCTTGGGGTGAGCTCCTACGAGCAGTACTTC	CASNPLGVSSYEQYF
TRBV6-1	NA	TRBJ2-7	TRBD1	TGTGCCAGCAGAGCTAATCAGGGGGCCGCCTACGAGCAGTACTTC	CASRANQGAAYEQYF
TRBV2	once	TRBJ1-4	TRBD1	TGTGCCAGCAGTGGACAGGGGATCTCTAATGAAAAACTGTTTTTT	CASSGQGISNEKLFF
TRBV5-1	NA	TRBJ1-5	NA	TGCGCCAGCAGCTGGGACGGTAATCAGCCCCAGCATTTT	CASSWDGNQPQHF
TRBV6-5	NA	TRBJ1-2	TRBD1	TGTGCCAGCAGTACACCTGGGACAGGGAACTATGGCTACACCTTC	CASSTPGTGNYGYTF
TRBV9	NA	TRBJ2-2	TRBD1	TGTGCCAGCAGCGTAGTAACAGGGGTGACCGGGGAGCTGTTTTTT	CASSVVTGVTGELFF
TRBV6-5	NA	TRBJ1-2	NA	TGTGCCAGCAGTTACTCAGGTCCCGGATGGGGCTACACCTTC	CASSYSGPGWGYTF
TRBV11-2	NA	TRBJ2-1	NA	TGTGCCAGCAGCTTAGAACCAGGGGACAATGAGCAGTTCTTC	CASSLEPGDNEQFF
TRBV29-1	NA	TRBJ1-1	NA	TGCAGCGCTACCCGGGGGGGATGGACTGAAGCTTTCTTT	CSATRGGWTEAFF
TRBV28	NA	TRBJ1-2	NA	TGTGCCAGCAGTTTCATGGGGGTAGGTGGCTACACCTTC	CASSFMGVGGYTF
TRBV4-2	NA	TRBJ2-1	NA	TGTGCCAGCAGCCAAGAAGGGGATGAGCAGTTCTTC	CASSQEGDEQFF
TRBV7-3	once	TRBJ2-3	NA	TGTGCCAGCAGCTTAACGTCGGGGGAGTCAGATACGCAGTATTTT	CASSLTSGESDTQYF
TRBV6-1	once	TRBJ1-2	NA	TGTGCCAGCAGTGAAGGCAGTGAACGCTATGGCTACACCTTC	CASSEGSERYGYTF
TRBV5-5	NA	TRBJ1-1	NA	TGTGCCAGCAGCCATCGCTCGGGGAGCGGGACTGAAGCTTTCTTT	CASSHRSGSGTEAFF
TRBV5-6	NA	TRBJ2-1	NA	TGTGCCAGCAGGTGGGCGGGGGAGCAGTTCTTC	CASRWAGEQFF
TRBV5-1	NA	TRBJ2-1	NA	TGCGCCAGCAGTCCAGAGAACAATGAGCAGTTCTTC	CASSPENNEQFF
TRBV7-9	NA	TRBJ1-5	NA	TGTGCCAGCAGCGAAAACGATCCGGGCTGGAGCAATCAGCCCCAGCATTTT	CASSENDPGWSNQPQHF
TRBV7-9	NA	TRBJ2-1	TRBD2	TGTGCCAGCAGCTTCAGCCTAGCGGACAACAATGAGCAGTTCTTC	CASSFSLADNNEQFF
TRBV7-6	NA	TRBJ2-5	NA	TGTGCCAGCAGCTTAGCGGCTAGCGTTCAAGAGACCCAGTACTTC	CASSLAASVQETQYF
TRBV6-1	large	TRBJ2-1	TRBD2	TGTGCCAGCAGTGGTCAGGCTAGCGGGAATGAGCAGTTCTTC	CASSGQASGNEQFF
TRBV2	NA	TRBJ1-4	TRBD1	TGTGCCAGCGTCCCAGGGGGAACTAATGAAAAACTGTTTTTT	CASVPGGTNEKLFF
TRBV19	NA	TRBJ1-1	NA	TGTGCCAGTAGGGCGACAGTAATGAACACTGAAGCTTTCTTT	CASRATVMNTEAFF
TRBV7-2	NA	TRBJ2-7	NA	TGTGCCAGCAGCTTGGCCCACTACGAGCAGTACTTC	CASSLAHYEQYF
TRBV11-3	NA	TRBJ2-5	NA	TGTGCCAGCAGCCAAGGACAGCCCCAAGAGACCCAGTACTTC	CASSQGQPQETQYF
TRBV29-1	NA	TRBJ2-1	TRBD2	TGCAGCGCCGGGACTAGCGGCAATGAGCAGTTCTTC	CSAGTSGNEQFF
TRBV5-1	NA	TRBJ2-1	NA	TGCGCCAGCAGCTTGTACAGCGGAGGGTACAATGAGCAGTTCTTC	CASSLYSGGYNEQFF
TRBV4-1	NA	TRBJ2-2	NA	TGCGCCAGCAGCTGGGGGCTGACCGGGGAGCTGTTTTTT	CASSWGLTGELFF
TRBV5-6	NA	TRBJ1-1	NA	TGTGCCAGCAGCTCCCTGTCCGTGAACACTGAAGCTTTCTTT	CASSSLSVNTEAFF
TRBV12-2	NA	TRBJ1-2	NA	TGTGCAAGTCGCTTAGCGCAAGCGGCAGGGGTATCCCTCCCCTTC	CASRLAQAAGVSLPF
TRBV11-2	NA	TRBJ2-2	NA	TGTGCCAGCAGCTTAGTGCAGGGGCTCGGGGAGCTGTTTTTT	CASSLVQGLGELFF
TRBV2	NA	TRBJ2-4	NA	TGTGCCAGCAGTTCGGACCTTTTCCTAAGAAACATTCAGTACTTC	CASSSDLFLRNIQYF
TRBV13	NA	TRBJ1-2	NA	TGTGCCAGCAGCCCCCGAGCTAACTATGGCTACACCTTC	CASSPRANYGYTF
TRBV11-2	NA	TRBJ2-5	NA	TGTGCCAGCAGCTCCGGGACCCTAGGTGAAGAGACCCAGTACTTC	CASSSGTLGEETQYF
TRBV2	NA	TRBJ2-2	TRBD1	TGTGCCAGCAGTCAAAGGACAGGGAACACCGGGGAGCTGTTTTTT	CASSQRTGNTGELFF
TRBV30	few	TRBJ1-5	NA	TGTGCCTGGACTAGGACCGGGACACAAATCAATCAGCCCCAGCATTTT	CAWTRTGTQINQPQHF
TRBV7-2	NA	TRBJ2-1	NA	TGTGCCAGCAGCTTAGTAACGGGATCCTACAATGAGCAGTTCTTC	CASSLVTGSYNEQFF
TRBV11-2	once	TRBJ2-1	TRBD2	TGTGCCAGCAGCTTAGGGTCGAGAGGGCTAGCGGACAATGAGCAGTTCTTC	CASSLGSRGLADNEQFF